These T cell receptor beta chains were read from a single sample in a study of OX40 agonist ivuxolimab in advanced cancers. Profiled with immunoSEQ multiplex PCR; TCRdb holds only in-frame clones, not every one. The repertoire includes 75,000 to 100,000 clones, approximately 91% of them detected once, and about 0.7% sits in the top ten. The source was CD4+ or CD8+ T cells sorted from blood, collected in a trial of the OX40 agonist ivuxolimab. Receptors were obtained from an adult with an advanced solid tumor such as melanoma, head and neck, liver or kidney cancer. CDR3s include the opening cysteine and the closing phenylalanine or tryptophan. D genes are given only for firm matches. A row's size may be missing; if present it is once, few, many or a size class.

J: TRBJ2-3; size: -; D: TRBD2; V: TRBV9; CDR3: CASSSGLARSLADTQYF; DNA: TGTGCCAGCAGCTCGGGACTAGCGAGATCTTTGGCAGATACGCAGTATTTT
J: TRBJ1-5; size: -; D: TRBD1; V: TRBV13; CDR3: CASSLRTGGLSNQPQHF; DNA: TGTGCCAGCAGCTTACGGACAGGGGGGCTTAGCAATCAGCCCCAGCATTTT
J: TRBJ2-2; size: -; D: -; V: TRBV18; CDR3: CASSPGQPNTGELFF; DNA: TGTGCCAGCTCACCAGGGCAGCCGAACACCGGGGAGCTGTTTTTT
J: TRBJ2-1; size: -; D: -; V: TRBV2; CDR3: CATGTVPLYNEQFF; DNA: TGTGCCACCGGGACGGTTCCCCTCTACAATGAGCAGTTCTTC
J: TRBJ2-7; size: -; D: TRBD1; V: TRBV25-1; CDR3: CASSPTPDRAYEQYF; DNA: TGTGCCAGCAGCCCCACCCCGGACAGGGCCTACGAGCAGTACTTC
J: TRBJ2-1; size: -; D: -; V: TRBV5-1; CDR3: CASSFDRLEQFF; DNA: TGCGCCAGCAGCTTCGACCGACTAGAGCAGTTCTTC
J: TRBJ1-5; size: once; D: -; V: TRBV5-1; CDR3: CASSSGPGDQPQHF; DNA: TGCGCCAGCAGCTCGGGCCCGGGGGATCAGCCCCAGCATTTT
J: TRBJ1-1; size: -; D: -; V: TRBV7-3; CDR3: CASSLTVNTEAFF; DNA: TGTGCCAGCAGTTTGACAGTGAACACTGAAGCTTTCTTT
J: TRBJ1-2; size: -; D: -; V: TRBV28; CDR3: CASSSPGKANYGYTF; DNA: TGTGCCAGCAGCTCCCCGGGCAAAGCTAACTATGGCTACACCTTC
J: TRBJ2-2; size: -; D: -; V: TRBV21-1; CDR3: CASSKGSRGHAGELFF; DNA: TGTGCCAGCAGCAAAGGTTCTAGGGGCCATGCCGGGGAGCTGTTTTTT
J: TRBJ2-7; size: -; D: -; V: TRBV19; CDR3: CASSIGVAYEQYF; DNA: TGTGCCAGTAGTATCGGAGTAGCCTACGAGCAGTACTTC
J: TRBJ2-2; size: once; D: TRBD1; V: TRBV27; CDR3: CASRQRDRGNTGELFF; DNA: TGTGCCAGCAGGCAGCGGGACAGGGGAAACACCGGGGAGCTGTTTTTT
J: TRBJ2-1; size: -; D: TRBD1; V: TRBV7-2; CDR3: CASSPTRGGLGFF; DNA: TGTGCCAGCAGCCCGACCCGAGGGGGCTTGGGGTTCTTC
J: TRBJ2-3; size: -; D: -; V: TRBV5-1; CDR3: CASSSGSTDTQYF; DNA: TGCGCCAGCAGCTCGGGATCCACAGATACGCAGTATTTT
J: TRBJ2-2; size: -; D: TRBD2; V: TRBV6-5; CDR3: CASSLLAGSNTGELFF; DNA: TGTGCCAGCAGTTTACTAGCGGGTTCGAACACCGGGGAGCTGTTTTTT
J: TRBJ1-4; size: -; D: -; V: TRBV7-8; CDR3: CASSWGAGERLFF; DNA: TGTGCCAGCAGCTGGGGGGCCGGAGAGCGACTGTTTTTT
J: TRBJ2-3; size: -; D: -; V: TRBV7-2; CDR3: CASSLDSSRTDTQYF; DNA: TGTGCCAGCAGCTTAGATTCGTCACGCACAGATACGCAGTATTTT
J: TRBJ2-1; size: -; D: TRBD1; V: TRBV9; CDR3: CASSVQGAGNEQFF; DNA: TGTGCCAGCAGCGTACAGGGGGCAGGCAATGAGCAGTTCTTC
J: TRBJ2-7; size: -; D: -; V: TRBV18; CDR3: CASSTTGTETYEQYF; DNA: TGTGCCAGCTCAACTACCGGGACGGAAACCTACGAGCAGTACTTC
J: TRBJ2-3; size: few; D: -; V: TRBV6-1; CDR3: CASSEYEESDTQYF; DNA: TGTGCCAGCAGTGAATATGAGGAGTCAGATACGCAGTATTTT
J: TRBJ2-1; size: -; D: TRBD1; V: TRBV5-4; CDR3: CASSLGTESYNEQFF; DNA: TGTGCCAGCAGCTTAGGGACAGAATCCTACAATGAGCAGTTCTTC
J: TRBJ1-1; size: -; D: -; V: TRBV5-1; CDR3: CASSLFLGSSTEAFF; DNA: TGCGCCAGCAGCTTGTTTCTGGGCTCAAGCACTGAAGCTTTCTTT
J: TRBJ2-3; size: few; D: -; V: TRBV30; CDR3: CAWSVDRGTQYF; DNA: TGTGCCTGGAGTGTTGATCGGGGTACGCAGTATTTT
J: TRBJ2-1; size: -; D: TRBD1; V: TRBV4-3; CDR3: CASSHLLSGTGNDNEQFF; DNA: TGCGCCAGCAGCCACTTACTGTCCGGGACAGGGAACGACAATGAGCAGTTCTTC
J: TRBJ2-3; size: -; D: -; V: TRBV4-3; CDR3: CASSQGQVYTDTQYF; DNA: TGCGCCAGCAGCCAAGGACAGGTTTACACAGATACGCAGTATTTT
J: TRBJ2-1; size: -; D: -; V: TRBV2; CDR3: CASRAEGLYNEQFF; DNA: TGTGCCAGTAGGGCGGAGGGGCTATACAATGAGCAGTTCTTC
J: TRBJ2-7; size: -; D: -; V: TRBV5-1; CDR3: CASSLQGYEQYF; DNA: TGCGCCAGCAGCCTTCAGGGGTACGAGCAGTACTTC
J: TRBJ1-5; size: -; D: -; V: TRBV6-1; CDR3: CASRDYSNQPQHF; DNA: TGTGCCAGCAGGGATTATAGCAATCAGCCCCAGCATTTT
J: TRBJ1-2; size: once; D: -; V: TRBV9; CDR3: CASSGQIDYGYTF; DNA: TGTGCCAGCAGCGGGCAGATCGACTATGGCTACACCTTC
J: TRBJ2-7; size: -; D: -; V: TRBV30; CDR3: CAWRRWVSSYEQYF; DNA: TGTGCCTGGAGGAGGTGGGTTTCCTCCTACGAGCAGTACTTC
J: TRBJ1-6; size: -; D: TRBD1; V: TRBV2; CDR3: CASSLTTGSNSPLHF; DNA: TGTGCCAGCAGTCTCACGACAGGGAGTAATTCACCCCTCCACTTT
J: TRBJ2-4; size: -; D: TRBD1; V: TRBV25-1; CDR3: CASSGQVQAKNIQYF; DNA: TGTGCCAGCAGCGGACAGGTCCAAGCCAAAAACATTCAGTACTTC
J: TRBJ2-1; size: -; D: TRBD2; V: TRBV2; CDR3: CASRRGAGGDDEQFF; DNA: TGTGCCAGCAGAAGAGGAGCGGGGGGAGACGATGAGCAGTTCTTC
J: TRBJ2-2; size: -; D: TRBD1; V: TRBV18; CDR3: CASSAAGGAGELFF; DNA: TGTGCCAGCTCAGCGGCAGGGGGAGCCGGGGAGCTGTTTTTT
J: TRBJ1-1; size: -; D: -; V: TRBV6-6; CDR3: CASSYSRGETEAFF; DNA: TGTGCCAGCAGTTACTCGAGAGGGGAGACTGAAGCTTTCTTT
J: TRBJ2-3; size: -; D: TRBD2; V: TRBV11-2; CDR3: CASSRLLAGGADTQYF; DNA: TGTGCCAGCAGCCGTTTACTAGCGGGGGGAGCAGATACGCAGTATTTT
J: TRBJ2-5; size: -; D: -; V: TRBV7-2; CDR3: CASSFDTFLETQYF; DNA: TGTGCCAGCAGCTTCGACACCTTCCTAGAGACCCAGTACTTC
J: TRBJ1-2; size: few; D: TRBD1; V: TRBV6-5; CDR3: CASSSPGGGHYGYTF; DNA: TGTGCCAGCAGTTCACCAGGGGGGGGCCACTATGGCTACACCTTC
J: TRBJ2-7; size: once; D: -; V: TRBV2; CDR3: CASSYGETYEQYF; DNA: TGTGCCAGCAGCTATGGGGAAACCTACGAGCAGTACTTC
J: TRBJ1-6; size: once; D: TRBD1; V: TRBV7-8; CDR3: CASSLDGTAASTSPLHF; DNA: TGTGCCAGCAGCTTAGACGGGACAGCTGCCAGCACTTCACCCCTCCACTTT
J: TRBJ2-5; size: -; D: -; V: TRBV5-1; CDR3: CASSLGFQETQYF; DNA: TGCGCCAGCAGCTTGGGCTTTCAGGAGACCCAGTACTTC
J: TRBJ2-7; size: once; D: TRBD1; V: TRBV6-6; CDR3: CASSPPPGQGIYEQYF; DNA: TGTGCCAGCAGTCCGCCTCCGGGACAGGGGATCTACGAGCAGTACTTC
J: TRBJ2-1; size: -; D: -; V: TRBV6-5; CDR3: CASSYSREGNEQFF; DNA: TGTGCCAGCAGTTATTCGAGGGAAGGCAATGAGCAGTTCTTC
J: TRBJ2-7; size: once; D: -; V: TRBV25-1; CDR3: CASSANTGSSSYEQYF; DNA: TGTGCCAGCAGTGCGAACACGGGTAGTAGCTCCTACGAGCAGTACTTC
J: TRBJ2-5; size: once; D: -; V: TRBV5-1; CDR3: CASSRSRQETQYF; DNA: TGCGCCAGCAGCCGGTCGCGACAAGAGACCCAGTACTTC
J: TRBJ2-1; size: -; D: -; V: TRBV6-1; CDR3: CASGKGTGTYNEQFF; DNA: TGTGCCAGCGGGAAGGGGACGGGAACCTACAATGAGCAGTTCTTC
J: TRBJ1-1; size: -; D: TRBD1; V: TRBV7-3; CDR3: CASSFDRGLGEAFF; DNA: TGTGCCAGCAGCTTTGACAGGGGGTTGGGTGAAGCTTTCTTT
J: TRBJ2-2; size: -; D: TRBD2; V: TRBV5-1; CDR3: CASSLASGSPGELFF; DNA: TGCGCCAGCAGCTTGGCTAGCGGGAGTCCCGGGGAGCTGTTTTTT
J: TRBJ2-3; size: -; D: -; V: TRBV5-4; CDR3: CAIEGGPTDTQYF; DNA: TGTGCCATTGAGGGGGGGCCCACAGATACGCAGTATTTT
J: TRBJ1-1; size: few; D: -; V: TRBV21-1; CDR3: CAIKPGTEAFF; DNA: TGTGCCATCAAACCTGGCACTGAAGCTTTCTTT
J: TRBJ1-4; size: -; D: -; V: TRBV25-1; CDR3: CASSVGGGNEKLFF; DNA: TGTGCCAGCAGCGTAGGGGGGGGAAATGAAAAACTGTTTTTT
J: TRBJ1-2; size: -; D: TRBD1; V: TRBV28; CDR3: CASSRRGVYNGYTF; DNA: TGTGCCAGCAGTCGCAGGGGGGTTTATAATGGCTACACCTTC
J: TRBJ1-1; size: few; D: -; V: TRBV10-3; CDR3: CAISKDGMNTEAFF; DNA: TGTGCCATCAGCAAGGACGGGATGAACACTGAAGCTTTCTTT
J: TRBJ2-7; size: -; D: -; V: TRBV5-6; CDR3: CASSEGPYEQYF; DNA: TGTGCCAGCAGCGAGGGTCCCTACGAGCAGTACTTC
J: TRBJ1-1; size: -; D: TRBD1; V: TRBV18; CDR3: CASSLQGGGAEAFF; DNA: TGTGCCAGCTCACTACAGGGGGGCGGGGCTGAAGCTTTCTTT
J: TRBJ2-7; size: -; D: -; V: TRBV27; CDR3: CASRPQGIISPYEQYF; DNA: TGTGCCAGCAGGCCCCAGGGGATTATCTCCCCCTACGAGCAGTACTTC
J: TRBJ1-1; size: -; D: TRBD1; V: TRBV5-1; CDR3: CASSADRGNTEAFF; DNA: TGCGCCAGCAGCGCGGACAGGGGTAACACTGAAGCTTTCTTT
J: TRBJ2-2; size: -; D: -; V: TRBV18; CDR3: CASATGQYTGELFF; DNA: TGTGCCAGCGCAACGGGGCAGTACACCGGGGAGCTGTTTTTT
J: TRBJ2-2; size: -; D: -; V: TRBV18; CDR3: CASSPPIATANTGELFF; DNA: TGTGCCAGCTCACCACCGATTGCGACAGCTAACACCGGGGAGCTGTTTTTT
J: TRBJ2-3; size: -; D: TRBD1; V: TRBV5-1; CDR3: CASIPGGPPDTQYF; DNA: TGCGCCAGCATCCCAGGGGGTCCCCCAGATACGCAGTATTTT